Detailed here is one T cell receptor (beta chain). Its target is not known. This sample is drawn from a study of T cell responses to AZD1222 COVID-19 vaccine. Study-wide results and limits: Spike regions recognized by vaccine-associated CD4 TCRs spanned the protein, led by 160-218 and 743-854. Repertoire sampling occurred only after the peak T cell response. Donors, mostly white British, included more females; clonal diversity was possibly underestimated.

TCRdb's table, derived via immunoSEQ multiplex PCR, lists solely in-frame clones and lacks some. The sample consists of over 100,000 clones, roughly 88% of them appearing once. V lost 3 bases, J lost 4 bases, and 4 bases lay in between. The germline V gene has CDR1 SGHDT and CDR2 YYEEEE. This CDR3 has 11 residues. The chain recombines TRBV5-6 with TRBJ2-5; D is unclear. This TCR derives from an adult in good health. The sequenced sample was peripheral blood, obtained on day 0 of AZD1222 vaccination. The CDR3 reads CASSSLETQYF. CDR3 in DNA: TGTGCCAGCAGCTCCCTAGAGACCCAGTACTTC.